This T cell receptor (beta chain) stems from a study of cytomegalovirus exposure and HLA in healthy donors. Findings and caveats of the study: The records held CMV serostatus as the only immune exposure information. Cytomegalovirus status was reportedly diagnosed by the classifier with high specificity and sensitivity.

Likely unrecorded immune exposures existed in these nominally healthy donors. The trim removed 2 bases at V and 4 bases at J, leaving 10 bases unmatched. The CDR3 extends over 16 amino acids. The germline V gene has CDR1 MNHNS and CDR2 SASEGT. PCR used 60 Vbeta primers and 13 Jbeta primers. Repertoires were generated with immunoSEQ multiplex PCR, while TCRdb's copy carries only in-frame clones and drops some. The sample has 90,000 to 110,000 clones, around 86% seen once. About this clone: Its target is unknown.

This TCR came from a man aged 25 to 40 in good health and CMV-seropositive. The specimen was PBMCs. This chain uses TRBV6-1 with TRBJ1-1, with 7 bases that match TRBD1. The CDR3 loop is CASSERPGGRGTEAFF. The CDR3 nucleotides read TGTGCCAGCAGTGAAAGGCCAGGGGGTAGAGGCACTGAAGCTTTCTTT.